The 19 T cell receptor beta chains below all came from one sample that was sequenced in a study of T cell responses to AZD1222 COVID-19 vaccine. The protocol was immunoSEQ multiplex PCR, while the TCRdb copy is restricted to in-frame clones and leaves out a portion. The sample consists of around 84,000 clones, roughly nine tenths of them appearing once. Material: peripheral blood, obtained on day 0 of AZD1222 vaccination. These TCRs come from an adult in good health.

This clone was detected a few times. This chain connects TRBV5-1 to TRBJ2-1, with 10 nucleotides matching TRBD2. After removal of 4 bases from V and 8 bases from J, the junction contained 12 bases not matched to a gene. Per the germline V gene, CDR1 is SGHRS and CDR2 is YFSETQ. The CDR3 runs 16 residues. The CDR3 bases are TGCGCCAGCAGCAACCAGGGGAGCGGGAGGGCCTATGAGCAGTTCTTC. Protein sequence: CASSNQGSGRAYEQFF. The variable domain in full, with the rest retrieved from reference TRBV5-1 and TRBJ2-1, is KAGVTQTPRYLIKTRGQQVTLSCSPISGHRSVSWYQQTPGQGLQFLFEYFSETQRNKGNFPGRFSGRQFSNSRSEMNVSTLELGDSALYLCASSNQGSGRAYEQFFGPGTRLTVL.

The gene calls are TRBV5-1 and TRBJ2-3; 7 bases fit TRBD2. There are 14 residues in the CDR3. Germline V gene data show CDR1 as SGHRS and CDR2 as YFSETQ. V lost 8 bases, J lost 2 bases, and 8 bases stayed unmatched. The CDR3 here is CASQTSPVTDTQYF. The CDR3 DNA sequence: TGCGCCAGTCAGACTAGCCCCGTCACAGATACGCAGTATTTT.

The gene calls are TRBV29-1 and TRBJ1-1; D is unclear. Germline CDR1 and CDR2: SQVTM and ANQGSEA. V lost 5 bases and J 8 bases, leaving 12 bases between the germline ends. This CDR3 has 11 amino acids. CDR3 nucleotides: TGCAGCGTTCTGGCCGGCACCGAAGCTTTCTTT. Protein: CSVLAGTEAFF.

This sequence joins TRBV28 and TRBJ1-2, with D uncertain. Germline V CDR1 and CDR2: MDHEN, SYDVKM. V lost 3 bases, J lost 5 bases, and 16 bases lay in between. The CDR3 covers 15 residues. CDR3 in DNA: TGTGCCAGCAGTTTTTCCCGGGGATTAACATATGGCTACACCTTC. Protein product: CASSFSRGLTYGYTF.

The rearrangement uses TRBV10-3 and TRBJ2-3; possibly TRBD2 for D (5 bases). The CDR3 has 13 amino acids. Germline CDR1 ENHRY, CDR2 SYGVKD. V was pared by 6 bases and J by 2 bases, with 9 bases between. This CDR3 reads CAIRDLDTDTQYF. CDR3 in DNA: TGTGCCATCAGGGACTTAGACACAGATACGCAGTATTTT.

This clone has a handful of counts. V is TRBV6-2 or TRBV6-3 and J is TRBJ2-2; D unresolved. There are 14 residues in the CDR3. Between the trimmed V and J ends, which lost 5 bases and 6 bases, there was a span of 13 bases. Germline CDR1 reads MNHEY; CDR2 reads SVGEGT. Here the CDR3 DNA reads TGTGCCAGCAGTACCGGGCGCGACCCCGGGGAGCTGTTTTTT. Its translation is CASSTGRDPGELFF.

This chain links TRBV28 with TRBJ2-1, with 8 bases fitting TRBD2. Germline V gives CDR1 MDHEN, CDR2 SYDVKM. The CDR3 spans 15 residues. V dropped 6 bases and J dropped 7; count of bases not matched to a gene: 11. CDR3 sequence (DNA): TGTGCCAGCAGCCTAGGACTAGCCGATATTAATGAGCAGTTCTTC. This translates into CASSLGLADINEQFF.

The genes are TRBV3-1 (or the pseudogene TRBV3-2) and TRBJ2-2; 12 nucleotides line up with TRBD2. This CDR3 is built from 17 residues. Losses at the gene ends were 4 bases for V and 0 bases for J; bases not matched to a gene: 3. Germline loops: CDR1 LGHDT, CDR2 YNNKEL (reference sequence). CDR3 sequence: CASSLGLAGTNTGELFF. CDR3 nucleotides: TGTGCCAGCAGCCTAGGACTAGCGGGAACGAACACCGGGGAGCTGTTTTTT.

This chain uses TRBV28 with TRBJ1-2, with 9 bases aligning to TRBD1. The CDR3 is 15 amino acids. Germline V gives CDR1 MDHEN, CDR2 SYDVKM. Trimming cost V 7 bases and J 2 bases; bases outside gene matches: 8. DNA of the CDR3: TGTGCCAGCACTAATGACAGGGGGAACAACTATGGCTACACCTTC. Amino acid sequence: CASTNDRGNNYGYTF.

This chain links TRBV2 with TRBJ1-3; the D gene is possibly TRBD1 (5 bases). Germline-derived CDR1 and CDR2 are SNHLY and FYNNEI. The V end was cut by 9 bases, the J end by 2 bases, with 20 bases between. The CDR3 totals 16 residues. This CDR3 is CARGPGLALAGNTIYF. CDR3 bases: TGTGCCAGAGGGCCGGGACTCGCTTTGGCTGGAAACACCATATATTTT.

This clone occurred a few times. The CDR3 DNA follows: TGTGCCAGCTCACCCGACAGGAATCAGCCCCAGCATTTT. As protein: CASSPDRNQPQHF. V and J are TRBV18 and TRBJ1-5, with D possibly being TRBD1 (6 bases). Germline V gene lookup returns CDR1 KGHSH and CDR2 LQKENI. The V and J ends lost 3 bases and 4 bases respectively, with 7 bases between them. The CDR3 runs to 13 residues.

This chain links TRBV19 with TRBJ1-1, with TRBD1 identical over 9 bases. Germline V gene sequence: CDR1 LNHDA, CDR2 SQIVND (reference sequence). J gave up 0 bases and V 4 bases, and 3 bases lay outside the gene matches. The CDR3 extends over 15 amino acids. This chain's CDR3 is CASSTGQGLNTEAFF. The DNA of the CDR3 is TGTGCCAGTAGTACAGGACAGGGGCTGAACACTGAAGCTTTCTTT.

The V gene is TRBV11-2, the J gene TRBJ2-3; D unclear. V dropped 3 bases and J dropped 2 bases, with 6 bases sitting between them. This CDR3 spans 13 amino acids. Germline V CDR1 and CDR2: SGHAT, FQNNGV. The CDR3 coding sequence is TGTGCCAGCAGCTTTTACCCCACAGATACGCAGTATTTT. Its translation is CASSFYPTDTQYF.

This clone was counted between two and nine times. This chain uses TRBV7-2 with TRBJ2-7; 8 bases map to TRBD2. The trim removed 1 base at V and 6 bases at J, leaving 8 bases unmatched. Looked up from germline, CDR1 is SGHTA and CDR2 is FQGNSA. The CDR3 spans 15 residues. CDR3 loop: CASSLEGTRGSEQYF. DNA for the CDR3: TGTGCCAGCAGCTTAGAAGGGACTAGGGGTAGCGAGCAGTACTTC.

CDR3 DNA sequence: TGTGCCATCAGTGGGGACAGGGGTCTGAACACTGAAGCTTTCTTT. As protein: CAISGDRGLNTEAFF. The gene calls are TRBV10-3 and TRBJ1-1; 10 nucleotides line up with TRBD1. The CDR3 is 15 residues long. After removal of 4 bases from V and 0 bases from J, the junction contained 2 bases not matched to a gene. Germline V CDR1 and CDR2: ENHRY, SYGVKD.

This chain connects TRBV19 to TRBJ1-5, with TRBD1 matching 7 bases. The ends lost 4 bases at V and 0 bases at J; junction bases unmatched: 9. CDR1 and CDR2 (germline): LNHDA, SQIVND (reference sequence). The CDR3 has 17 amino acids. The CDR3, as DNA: TGTGCCAGTAGTACCGACGGACAGGTCTATAGCAATCAGCCCCAGCATTTT. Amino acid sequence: CASSTDGQVYSNQPQHF.

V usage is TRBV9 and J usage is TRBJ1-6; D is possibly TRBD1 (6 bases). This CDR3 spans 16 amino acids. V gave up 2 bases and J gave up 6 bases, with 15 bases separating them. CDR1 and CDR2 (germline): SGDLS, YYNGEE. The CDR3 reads CASSVRDTVLNSPLHF. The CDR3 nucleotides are TGTGCCAGCAGCGTCCGGGACACAGTCCTTAATTCACCCCTCCACTTT.

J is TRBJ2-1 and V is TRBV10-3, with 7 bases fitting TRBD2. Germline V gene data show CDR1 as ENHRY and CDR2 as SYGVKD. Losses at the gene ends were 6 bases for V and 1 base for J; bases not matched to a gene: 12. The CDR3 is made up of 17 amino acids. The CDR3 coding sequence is TGTGCCATCAGCCCCTCTGGCGGGAGCCCTTCCTACAATGAGCAGTTCTTC. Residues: CAISPSGGSPSYNEQFF.

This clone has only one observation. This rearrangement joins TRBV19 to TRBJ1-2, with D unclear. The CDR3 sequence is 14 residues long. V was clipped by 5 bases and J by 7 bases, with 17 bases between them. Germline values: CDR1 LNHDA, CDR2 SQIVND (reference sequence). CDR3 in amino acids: CASSRAPGWVGYTF. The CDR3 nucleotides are TGTGCCAGTAGTCGTGCCCCGGGATGGGTTGGCTACACCTTC.